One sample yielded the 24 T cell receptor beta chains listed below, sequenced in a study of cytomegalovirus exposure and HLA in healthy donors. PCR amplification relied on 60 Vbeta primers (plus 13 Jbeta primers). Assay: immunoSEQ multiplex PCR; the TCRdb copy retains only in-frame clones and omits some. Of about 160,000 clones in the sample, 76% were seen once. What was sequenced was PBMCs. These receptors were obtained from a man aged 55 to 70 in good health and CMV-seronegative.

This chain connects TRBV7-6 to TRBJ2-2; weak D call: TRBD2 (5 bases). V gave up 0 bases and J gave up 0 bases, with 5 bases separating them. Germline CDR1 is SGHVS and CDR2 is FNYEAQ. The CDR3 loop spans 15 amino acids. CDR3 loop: CASSLALANTGELFF. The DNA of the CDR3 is TGTGCCAGCAGCTTAGCACTAGCGAACACCGGGGAGCTGTTTTTT.

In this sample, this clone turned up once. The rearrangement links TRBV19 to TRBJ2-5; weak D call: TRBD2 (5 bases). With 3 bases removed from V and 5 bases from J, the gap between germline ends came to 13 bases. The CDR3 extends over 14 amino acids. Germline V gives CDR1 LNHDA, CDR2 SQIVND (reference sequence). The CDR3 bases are TGTGCCAGTAGTATGTGGCTAGCCAGGGAGACCCAGTACTTC. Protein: CASSMWLARETQYF.

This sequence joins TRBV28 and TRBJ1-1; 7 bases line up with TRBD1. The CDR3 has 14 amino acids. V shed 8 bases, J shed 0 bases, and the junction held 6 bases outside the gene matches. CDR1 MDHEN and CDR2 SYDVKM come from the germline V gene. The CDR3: CASGLTGLNTEAFF. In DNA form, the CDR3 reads TGTGCCAGCGGATTGACAGGGCTGAACACTGAAGCTTTCTTT.

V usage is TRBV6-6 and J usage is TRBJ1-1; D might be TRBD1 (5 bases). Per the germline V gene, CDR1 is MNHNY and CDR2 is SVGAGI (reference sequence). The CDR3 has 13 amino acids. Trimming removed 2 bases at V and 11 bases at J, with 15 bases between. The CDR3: CASSYGLEQGAFF. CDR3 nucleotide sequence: TGTGCCAGCAGTTACGGGTTGGAGCAGGGTGCTTTCTTT.

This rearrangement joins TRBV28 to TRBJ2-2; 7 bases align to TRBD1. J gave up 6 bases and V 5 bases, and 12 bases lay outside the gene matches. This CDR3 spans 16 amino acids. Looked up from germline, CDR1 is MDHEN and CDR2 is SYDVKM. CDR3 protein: CASSLGDSLRAGELFF. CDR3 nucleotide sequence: TGTGCCAGCAGTCTGGGGGACAGCCTGCGGGCCGGGGAGCTGTTTTTT.

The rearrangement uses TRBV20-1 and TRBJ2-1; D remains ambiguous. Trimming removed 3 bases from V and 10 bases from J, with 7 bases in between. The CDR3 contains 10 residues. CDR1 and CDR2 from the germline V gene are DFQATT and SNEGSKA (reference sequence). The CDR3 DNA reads TGCAGTGCTAGTTCTCAGGAGCAGTTCTTC. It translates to CSASSQEQFF.

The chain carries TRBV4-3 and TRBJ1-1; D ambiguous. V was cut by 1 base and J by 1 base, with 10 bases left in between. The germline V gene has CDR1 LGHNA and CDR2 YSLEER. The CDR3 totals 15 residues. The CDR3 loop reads CASSQGFTENTEAFF. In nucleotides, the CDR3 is TGCGCCAGCAGCCAAGGGTTTACAGAGAACACTGAAGCTTTCTTT.

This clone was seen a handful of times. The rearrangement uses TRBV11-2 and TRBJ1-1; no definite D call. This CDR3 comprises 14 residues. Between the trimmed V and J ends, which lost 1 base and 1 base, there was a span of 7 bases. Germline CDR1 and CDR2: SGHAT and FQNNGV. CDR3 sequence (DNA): TGTGCCAGCAGCTTAGGCCGGTCGAACACTGAAGCTTTCTTT. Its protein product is CASSLGRSNTEAFF.

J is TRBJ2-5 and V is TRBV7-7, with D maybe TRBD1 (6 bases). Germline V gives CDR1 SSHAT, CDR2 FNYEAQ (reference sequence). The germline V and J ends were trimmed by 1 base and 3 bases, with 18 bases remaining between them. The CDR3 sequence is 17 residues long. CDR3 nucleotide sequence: TGTGCCAGCAGCTTAGGGGCAGGGGTGGACGCAAAAGAGACCCAGTACTTC. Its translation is CASSLGAGVDAKETQYF.

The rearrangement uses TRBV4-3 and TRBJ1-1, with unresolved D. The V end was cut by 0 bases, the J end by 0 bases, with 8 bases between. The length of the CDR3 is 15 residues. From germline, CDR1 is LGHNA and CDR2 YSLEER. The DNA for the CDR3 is TGCGCCAGCAGCCAAGAAACTGCCGTGAACACTGAAGCTTTCTTT. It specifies CASSQETAVNTEAFF.

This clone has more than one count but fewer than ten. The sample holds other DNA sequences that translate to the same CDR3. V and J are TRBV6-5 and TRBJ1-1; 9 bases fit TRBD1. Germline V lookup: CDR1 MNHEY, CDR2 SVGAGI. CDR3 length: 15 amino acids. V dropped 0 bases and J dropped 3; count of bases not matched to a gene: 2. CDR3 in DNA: TGTGCCAGCAGTTACTCGCGGACAGGGGACACTGAAGCTTTCTTT. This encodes CASSYSRTGDTEAFF.

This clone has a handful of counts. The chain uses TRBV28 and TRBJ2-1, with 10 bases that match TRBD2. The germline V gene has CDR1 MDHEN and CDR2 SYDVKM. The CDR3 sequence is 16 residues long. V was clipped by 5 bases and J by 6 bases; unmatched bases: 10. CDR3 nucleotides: TGTGCCAGCAGTCCTCTTACGACTAGCGGGTTCAATGAGCAGTTCTTC. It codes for CASSPLTTSGFNEQFF.

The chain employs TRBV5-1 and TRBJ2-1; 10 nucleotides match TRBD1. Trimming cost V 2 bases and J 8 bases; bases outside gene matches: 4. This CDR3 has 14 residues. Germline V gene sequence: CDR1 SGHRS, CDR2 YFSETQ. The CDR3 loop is CASSLGQGGYEQFF. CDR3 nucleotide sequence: TGCGCCAGCAGCTTAGGACAGGGGGGCTATGAGCAGTTCTTC.

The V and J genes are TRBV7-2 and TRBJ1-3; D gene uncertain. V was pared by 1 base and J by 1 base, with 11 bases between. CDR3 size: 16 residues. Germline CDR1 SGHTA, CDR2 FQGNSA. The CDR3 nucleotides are TGTGCCAGCAGCTTAGTGGTCGGTTTATCTGGAAACACCATATATTTT. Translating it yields CASSLVVGLSGNTIYF.

Here the CDR3 reads CATSREGQLGETQYF. CDR3 coding DNA: TGTGCCACCAGCAGAGAGGGACAGTTAGGGGAGACCCAGTACTTC. J is TRBJ2-5 and V is TRBV15, with 7 bases lining up with TRBD1. Germline CDR1 LNHNV, CDR2 YYDKDF (reference sequence). Unmatched junction bases numbered 6, after V lost 0 bases and J lost 5 bases. There are 15 residues in the CDR3.

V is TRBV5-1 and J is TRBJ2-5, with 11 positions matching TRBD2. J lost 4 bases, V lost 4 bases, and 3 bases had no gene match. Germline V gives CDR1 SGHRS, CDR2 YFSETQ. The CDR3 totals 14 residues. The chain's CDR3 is CASSRGLAGETQYF. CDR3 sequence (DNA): TGCGCCAGCAGCCGAGGACTAGCGGGAGAGACCCAGTACTTC.

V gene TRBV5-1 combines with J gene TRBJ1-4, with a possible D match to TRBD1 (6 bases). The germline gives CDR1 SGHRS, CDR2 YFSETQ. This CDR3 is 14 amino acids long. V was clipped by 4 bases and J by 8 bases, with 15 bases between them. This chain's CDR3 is CASSAQGSGEKLFF. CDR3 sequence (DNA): TGCGCCAGCAGCGCACAGGGTTCGGGAGAAAAACTGTTTTTT.

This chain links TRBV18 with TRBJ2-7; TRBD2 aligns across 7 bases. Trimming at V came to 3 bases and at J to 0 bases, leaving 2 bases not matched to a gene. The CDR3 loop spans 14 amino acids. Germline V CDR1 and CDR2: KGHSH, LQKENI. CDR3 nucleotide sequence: TGTGCCAGCTCACCTGGGGGGGTCTCCTACGAGCAGTACTTC. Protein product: CASSPGGVSYEQYF.

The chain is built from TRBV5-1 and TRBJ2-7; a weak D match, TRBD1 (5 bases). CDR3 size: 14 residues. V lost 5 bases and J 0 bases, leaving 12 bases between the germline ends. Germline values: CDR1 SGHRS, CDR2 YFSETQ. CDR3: CASRLTDVSYEQYF. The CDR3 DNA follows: TGCGCCAGCAGACTGACAGATGTCTCCTACGAGCAGTACTTC.

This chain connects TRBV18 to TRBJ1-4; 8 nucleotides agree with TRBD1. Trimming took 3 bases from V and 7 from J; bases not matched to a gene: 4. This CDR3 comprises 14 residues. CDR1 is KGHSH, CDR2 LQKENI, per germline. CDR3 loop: CASSPGQGLEKLFF. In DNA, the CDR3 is TGTGCCAGCTCACCTGGACAGGGTCTTGAAAAACTGTTTTTT.

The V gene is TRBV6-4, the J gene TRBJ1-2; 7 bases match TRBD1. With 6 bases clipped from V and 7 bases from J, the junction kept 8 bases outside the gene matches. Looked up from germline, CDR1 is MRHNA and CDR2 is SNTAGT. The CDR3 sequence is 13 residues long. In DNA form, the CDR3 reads TGTGCCAGCAGAGCCGGGACAGTGGGTGGCTACACCTTC. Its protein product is CASRAGTVGGYTF.

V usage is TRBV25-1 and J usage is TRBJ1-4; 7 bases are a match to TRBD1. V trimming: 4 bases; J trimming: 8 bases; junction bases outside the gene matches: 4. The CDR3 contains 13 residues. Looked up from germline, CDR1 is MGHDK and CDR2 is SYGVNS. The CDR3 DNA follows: TGTGCCAGCAGTGTGACAGGGCCCGAAAAACTGTTTTTT. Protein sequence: CASSVTGPEKLFF.

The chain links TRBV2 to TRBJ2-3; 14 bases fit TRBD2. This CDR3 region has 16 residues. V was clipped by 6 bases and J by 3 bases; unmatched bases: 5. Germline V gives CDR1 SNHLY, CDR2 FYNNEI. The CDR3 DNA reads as TGTGCCAGCAGAAGGACTAGCGGGGGGTCTACAGATACGCAGTATTTT. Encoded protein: CASRRTSGGSTDTQYF.

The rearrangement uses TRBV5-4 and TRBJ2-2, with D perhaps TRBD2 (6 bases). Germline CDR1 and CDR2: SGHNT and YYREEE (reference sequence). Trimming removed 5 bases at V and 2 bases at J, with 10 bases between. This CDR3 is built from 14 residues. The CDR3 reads CASSSGLNTGELFF. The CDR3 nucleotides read TGTGCCAGCAGTTCGGGACTCAACACCGGGGAGCTGTTTTTT.